A selection of T cell receptor beta chains follows, all from one sample in a study of CD8 T cells in ankylosing spondylitis. Each CDR3 protein gets one entry after TCRdb re-called the 5' RACE reads with MiXCR. The sample shows fewer than 250,000 distinct CDR3 sequences, roughly 32% of them seen only once. The sequencing sample was made of blood, either unsorted or a sorted T cell fraction (not recorded which). These receptors were taken from a male donor with ankylosing spondylitis or in good health (not recorded which). Each CDR3 is given with its conserved first and last residue. The order of the fields is clone size, V gene, D gene, J gene, CDR3 DNA, CDR3 protein. A D gene is named only where the DNA matches it firmly. Not every row has a clone size; where given, it reads once, few, many or a size class.

clone size: NA; V gene: TRBV12-3/TRBV12-4; D gene: NA; J gene: TRBJ2-7; CDR3 DNA: TGTGCCAGCAGTTTAGGGGGGAATATGGCCTACGAGCAGTACTTC; CDR3 protein: CASSLGGNMAYEQYF
clone size: few; V gene: TRBV20-1; D gene: NA; J gene: TRBJ1-5; CDR3 DNA: TGCAGTGCTAGTAGTCGCAATCAGCCCCAGCATTTT; CDR3 protein: CSASSRNQPQHF
clone size: NA; V gene: TRBV18; D gene: NA; J gene: TRBJ1-5; CDR3 DNA: TGTGCCAGCTCACACGCAAACAATCAGCCCCAGCATTTT; CDR3 protein: CASSHANNQPQHF
clone size: NA; V gene: TRBV7-2; D gene: NA; J gene: TRBJ2-3; CDR3 DNA: TGTGCCAGCAGCGCGACCGGGAGCCGAGATACGCAGTATTTT; CDR3 protein: CASSATGSRDTQYF
clone size: NA; V gene: TRBV5-1; D gene: TRBD1; J gene: TRBJ2-5; CDR3 DNA: TGCGCCAGCAGCTTGGGGACAGGGGGCAAAGAGACCCAGTACTTC; CDR3 protein: CASSLGTGGKETQYF
clone size: NA; V gene: TRBV11-2; D gene: NA; J gene: TRBJ2-7; CDR3 DNA: TGTGCCAGCAGCTTTGACCGAGCCTACGAGCAGTACTTC; CDR3 protein: CASSFDRAYEQYF
clone size: few; V gene: TRBV7-9; D gene: TRBD1; J gene: TRBJ1-4; CDR3 DNA: TGTGCCAGCAGCCCAACGACAGGGGCAACTAATGAAAAACTGTTTTTT; CDR3 protein: CASSPTTGATNEKLFF
clone size: NA; V gene: TRBV5-1; D gene: TRBD1; J gene: TRBJ2-2; CDR3 DNA: TGCGCCAGCAGCTTGGAGGGGGCCCTCGGGGAGCTGTTTTTT; CDR3 protein: CASSLEGALGELFF
clone size: few; V gene: TRBV29-1; D gene: NA; J gene: TRBJ2-7; CDR3 DNA: TGCAGCGTTGAAACCGGTCTTAAGTACGAGCAGTACTTC; CDR3 protein: CSVETGLKYEQYF
clone size: NA; V gene: TRBV7-2; D gene: NA; J gene: TRBJ2-3; CDR3 DNA: TGTGCCAGCAGCTTAATGGGGTCTGGAACAGATACGCAGTATTTT; CDR3 protein: CASSLMGSGTDTQYF
clone size: NA; V gene: TRBV6-5; D gene: NA; J gene: TRBJ1-5; CDR3 DNA: TGTGCCAGCAGTTACTCGTGGCAGGGCGGCAATCAGCCCCAGCATTTT; CDR3 protein: CASSYSWQGGNQPQHF
clone size: NA; V gene: TRBV28; D gene: TRBD2; J gene: TRBJ2-7; CDR3 DNA: TGTGCCACCCTTAGACTAGCGGGCTCCTACGAGCAGTACTTC; CDR3 protein: CATLRLAGSYEQYF
clone size: few; V gene: TRBV7-2; D gene: TRBD1; J gene: TRBJ1-1; CDR3 DNA: TGTGCCAGCAGCCACACCGGGACAGGGTTGAACACTGAAGCTTTCTTT; CDR3 protein: CASSHTGTGLNTEAFF
clone size: NA; V gene: TRBV7-2; D gene: NA; J gene: TRBJ2-5; CDR3 DNA: TGTGCCAGCAGCTCCTCGGGGACGAAAGAGGAGACCCAGTACTTC; CDR3 protein: CASSSSGTKEETQYF
clone size: NA; V gene: TRBV19; D gene: NA; J gene: TRBJ2-1; CDR3 DNA: TGTGCCAGTAGTATAGTAGGAACGGGCAATGAGCAGTTCTTC; CDR3 protein: CASSIVGTGNEQFF
clone size: NA; V gene: TRBV7-3; D gene: NA; J gene: TRBJ2-3; CDR3 DNA: TGTGCCAGCAGCTCCCCCAAAGATACGCAGTATTTT; CDR3 protein: CASSSPKDTQYF
clone size: NA; V gene: TRBV12-3/TRBV12-4; D gene: NA; J gene: TRBJ2-5; CDR3 DNA: TGTGCCAGCAGTTTGGGGACGTACAAAGAGACCCAGTACTTC; CDR3 protein: CASSLGTYKETQYF
clone size: few; V gene: TRBV29-1; D gene: NA; J gene: TRBJ1-2; CDR3 DNA: TGCAGCGGGGGGAAAAAACACAGGGTTTACTATGGCTACACCTTC; CDR3 protein: CSGGKKHRVYYGYTF
clone size: NA; V gene: TRBV11-2; D gene: NA; J gene: TRBJ2-5; CDR3 DNA: TGTGCCAGCAGCTTATCTTTGCCAGGGGAGACCCAGTACTTC; CDR3 protein: CASSLSLPGETQYF
clone size: few; V gene: TRBV11-2; D gene: NA; J gene: TRBJ2-1; CDR3 DNA: TGTGCCAGCAGCGCCACGGGAAAAATTGGCGATGAGCAGTTCTTC; CDR3 protein: CASSATGKIGDEQFF
clone size: many; V gene: TRBV6-5; D gene: NA; J gene: TRBJ1-2; CDR3 DNA: TGTGCCAGCAGTTACAGGAACTATGGCTACACCTTC; CDR3 protein: CASSYRNYGYTF
clone size: NA; V gene: TRBV5-1; D gene: NA; J gene: TRBJ2-3; CDR3 DNA: TGCGCCAGCAGCTTGTTCAGAGAGCAAGATACGCAGTATTTT; CDR3 protein: CASSLFREQDTQYF
clone size: NA; V gene: TRBV10-3; D gene: TRBD1; J gene: TRBJ2-7; CDR3 DNA: TGTGCCATCAGTGCCCCGGGACAGGGTTCCTTTGAGCAGTACTTC; CDR3 protein: CAISAPGQGSFEQYF
clone size: few; V gene: TRBV12-3/TRBV12-4; D gene: NA; J gene: TRBJ1-2; CDR3 DNA: TGTGCCAGCAGTTTCGGGCAGAGACAGGGCTACACCTTC; CDR3 protein: CASSFGQRQGYTF
clone size: few; V gene: TRBV5-1; D gene: NA; J gene: TRBJ2-7; CDR3 DNA: TGCGCCAGCAGCCGGTCGGACGAAGTATCCTACGAGCAGTACTTC; CDR3 protein: CASSRSDEVSYEQYF
clone size: NA; V gene: TRBV10-3; D gene: NA; J gene: TRBJ2-5; CDR3 DNA: TGTGCCATCAGTGACTCCAAATCGGGACCTCCAGAAGAGACCCAGTACTTC; CDR3 protein: CAISDSKSGPPEETQYF
clone size: NA; V gene: TRBV12-3/TRBV12-4; D gene: NA; J gene: TRBJ2-3; CDR3 DNA: TGTGCCAGCAGTGCGCCACATAGCACAGATACGCAGTATTTT; CDR3 protein: CASSAPHSTDTQYF
clone size: few; V gene: TRBV20-1; D gene: TRBD1; J gene: TRBJ1-1; CDR3 DNA: TGCAGTGCTAAGACAGGGATGGGGAACACTGAAGCTTTCTTT; CDR3 protein: CSAKTGMGNTEAFF
clone size: few; V gene: TRBV7-6; D gene: TRBD1; J gene: TRBJ2-7; CDR3 DNA: TGTGCCAGCAGCTTAGGTGGACAGGGTGGGTACGAGCAGTACTTC; CDR3 protein: CASSLGGQGGYEQYF
clone size: NA; V gene: TRBV29-1; D gene: NA; J gene: TRBJ2-7; CDR3 DNA: TGCAGCGTTGCCCTCCGGGACACCGCTACGGAGCAGTACTTC; CDR3 protein: CSVALRDTATEQYF
clone size: many; V gene: TRBV10-3; D gene: NA; J gene: TRBJ2-5; CDR3 DNA: TGTGCCATCAGTGAGTCTGCGGGTAGGGGCCAAGAGACCCAGTACTTC; CDR3 protein: CAISESAGRGQETQYF
clone size: once; V gene: TRBV27; D gene: TRBD2; J gene: TRBJ2-3; CDR3 DNA: TGTGCCAGCACCGTCCTAACTAGCGGGGGGCCTACAGATACGCAGTATTTT; CDR3 protein: CASTVLTSGGPTDTQYF
clone size: NA; V gene: TRBV7-9; D gene: TRBD2; J gene: TRBJ2-5; CDR3 DNA: TGTGCCAGCAGCTCCCTAGCGGAACAAGAGACCCAGTACTTC; CDR3 protein: CASSSLAEQETQYF
clone size: few; V gene: TRBV20-1; D gene: NA; J gene: TRBJ1-6; CDR3 DNA: TGCAGTGCTAGAGATCGTGGGGAACCACCCCTCCACTTT; CDR3 protein: CSARDRGEPPLHF
clone size: few; V gene: TRBV20-1; D gene: TRBD1; J gene: TRBJ1-6; CDR3 DNA: TGCAGTGCTATAGGACAGGGCAATTCACCCCTCCACTTT; CDR3 protein: CSAIGQGNSPLHF
clone size: NA; V gene: TRBV2; D gene: TRBD1; J gene: TRBJ2-7; CDR3 DNA: TGTGCCAGCAGTTTCGGGTGGACAGGGGGTCTGCAGGGGTCCTACGAGCAGTACTTC; CDR3 protein: CASSFGWTGGLQGSYEQYF
clone size: few; V gene: TRBV3-1; D gene: NA; J gene: TRBJ2-7; CDR3 DNA: TGTGCCAGCAGCCAAGAGTTCGCAGGGATCGAGCAGTACTTC; CDR3 protein: CASSQEFAGIEQYF
clone size: few; V gene: TRBV12-3/TRBV12-4; D gene: NA; J gene: TRBJ2-7; CDR3 DNA: TGTGCCAGCAGTTTCGGCCATTACGAGCAGTACTTC; CDR3 protein: CASSFGHYEQYF
clone size: NA; V gene: TRBV5-1; D gene: NA; J gene: TRBJ1-4; CDR3 DNA: TGCGCCAGCAGCTTTTCTGATAATGAAAAACTGTTTTTT; CDR3 protein: CASSFSDNEKLFF
clone size: once; V gene: TRBV30; D gene: NA; J gene: TRBJ1-3; CDR3 DNA: TGTGCCTGGAGGGGAGTCTCTGGAAACACCATATATTTT; CDR3 protein: CAWRGVSGNTIYF
clone size: few; V gene: TRBV7-9; D gene: NA; J gene: TRBJ2-3; CDR3 DNA: TGTGCCAGCAGCCTTCAGGGGCAGACAGATACGCAGTATTTT; CDR3 protein: CASSLQGQTDTQYF
clone size: few; V gene: TRBV6-6; D gene: NA; J gene: TRBJ2-3; CDR3 DNA: TGTGCCAGCAGTTCCTCAGATACGCAGTATTTT; CDR3 protein: CASSSSDTQYF
clone size: once; V gene: TRBV7-8; D gene: NA; J gene: TRBJ2-1; CDR3 DNA: TGTGCCAGCAGCTTCGTCCTCGGTCGAGACAATGATCAGTTCTTC; CDR3 protein: CASSFVLGRDNDQFF
clone size: NA; V gene: TRBV7-9; D gene: NA; J gene: TRBJ1-1; CDR3 DNA: TGTGCCAGCACCCATTTGGAGGAGCTTATGAACACTGAAGCTTTCTTT; CDR3 protein: CASTHLEELMNTEAFF
clone size: few; V gene: TRBV12-3/TRBV12-4; D gene: TRBD2; J gene: TRBJ2-3; CDR3 DNA: TGTGCCAGCAGTTTGGCGGCTAGCGGGGCAGATACGCAGTATTTT; CDR3 protein: CASSLAASGADTQYF
clone size: few; V gene: TRBV20-1; D gene: TRBD1; J gene: TRBJ1-4; CDR3 DNA: TGCAGTGCTACCGAACAGACAGGGAATGAAAAACTGTTTTTT; CDR3 protein: CSATEQTGNEKLFF
clone size: NA; V gene: TRBV12-3/TRBV12-4; D gene: NA; J gene: TRBJ1-2; CDR3 DNA: TGTGCCAGGACGTCGGGAATGAACTATGGCTACACCTTC; CDR3 protein: CARTSGMNYGYTF
clone size: few; V gene: TRBV20-1; D gene: NA; J gene: TRBJ2-3; CDR3 DNA: TGCAGTGCTAGAGAAGGCCAACCAGATACGCAGTATTTT; CDR3 protein: CSAREGQPDTQYF
clone size: few; V gene: TRBV20-1; D gene: TRBD2; J gene: TRBJ2-1; CDR3 DNA: TGCAGTGCTGCGCCGGGACTAGCAGGCAATGAGCAGTTCTTC; CDR3 protein: CSAAPGLAGNEQFF